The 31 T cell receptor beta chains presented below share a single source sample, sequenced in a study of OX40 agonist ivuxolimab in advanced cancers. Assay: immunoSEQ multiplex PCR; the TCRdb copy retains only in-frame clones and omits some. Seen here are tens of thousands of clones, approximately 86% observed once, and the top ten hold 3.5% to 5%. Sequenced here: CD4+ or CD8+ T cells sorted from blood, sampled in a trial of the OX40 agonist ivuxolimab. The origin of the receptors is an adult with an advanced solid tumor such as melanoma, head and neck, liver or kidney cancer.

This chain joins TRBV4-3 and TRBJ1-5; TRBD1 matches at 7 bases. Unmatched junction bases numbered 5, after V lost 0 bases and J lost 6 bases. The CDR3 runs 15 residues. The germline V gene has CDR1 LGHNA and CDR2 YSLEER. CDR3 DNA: TGCGCCAGCAGCCAAGAGACAGGGATCGCTCAGCCCCAGCATTTT. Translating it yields CASSQETGIAQPQHF.

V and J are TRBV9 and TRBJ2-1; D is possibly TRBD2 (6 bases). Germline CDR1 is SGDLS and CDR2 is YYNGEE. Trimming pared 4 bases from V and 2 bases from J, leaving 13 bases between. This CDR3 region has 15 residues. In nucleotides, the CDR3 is TGTGCCAGCAGCCTTCGGGGGACCGCCTACAATGAGCAGTTCTTC. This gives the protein CASSLRGTAYNEQFF.

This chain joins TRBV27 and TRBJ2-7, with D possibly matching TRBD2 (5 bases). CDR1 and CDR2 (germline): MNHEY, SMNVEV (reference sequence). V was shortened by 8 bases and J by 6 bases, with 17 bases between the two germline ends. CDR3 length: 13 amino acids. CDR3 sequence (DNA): TGTGCCAGCGGGCTAGATTACGAGGGCGAGCAGTACTTC. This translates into CASGLDYEGEQYF.

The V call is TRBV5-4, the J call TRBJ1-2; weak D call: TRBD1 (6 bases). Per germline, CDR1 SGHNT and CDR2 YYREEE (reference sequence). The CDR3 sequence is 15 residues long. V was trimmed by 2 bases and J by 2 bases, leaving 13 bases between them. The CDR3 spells CASSLGGAQNYGYTF. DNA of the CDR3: TGTGCCAGCAGCTTAGGGGGGGCGCAGAACTATGGCTACACCTTC.

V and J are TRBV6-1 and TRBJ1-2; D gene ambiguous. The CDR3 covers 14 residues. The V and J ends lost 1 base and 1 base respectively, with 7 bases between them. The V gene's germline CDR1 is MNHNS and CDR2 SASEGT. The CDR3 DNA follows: TGTGCCAGCAGTGAAGGACACCTTAACTATGGCTACACCTTC. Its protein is CASSEGHLNYGYTF.

The CDR3 loop is CASSDSGAPPNEQFF. CDR3 nucleotides: TGTGCCAGCAGTGACTCGGGGGCCCCTCCTAATGAGCAGTTCTTC. The rearrangement links TRBV2 to TRBJ2-1; the D gene could be TRBD1 or TRBD2 (6 bases each). Germline V CDR1 and CDR2: SNHLY, FYNNEI. CDR3 length equals 15 residues. V dropped 3 bases and J dropped 7 bases, with 16 bases sitting between them.

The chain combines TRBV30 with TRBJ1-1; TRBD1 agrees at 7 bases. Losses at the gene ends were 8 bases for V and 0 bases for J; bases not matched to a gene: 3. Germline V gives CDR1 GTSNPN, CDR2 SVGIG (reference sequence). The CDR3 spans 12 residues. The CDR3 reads CAKGQLNTEAFF. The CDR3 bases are TGTGCCAAGGGACAGTTGAACACTGAAGCTTTCTTT.

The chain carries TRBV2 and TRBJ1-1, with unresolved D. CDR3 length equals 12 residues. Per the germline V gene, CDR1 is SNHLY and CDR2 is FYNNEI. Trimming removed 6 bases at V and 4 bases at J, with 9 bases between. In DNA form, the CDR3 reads TGTGCCAGCAGGGCCGGACGCACTGAAGCTTTCTTT. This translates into CASRAGRTEAFF. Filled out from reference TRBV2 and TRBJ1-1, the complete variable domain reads EPEVTQTPSHQVTQMGQEVILRCVPISNHLYFYWYRQILGQKVEFLVSFYNNEISEKSEIFDDQFSVERPDGSNFTLKIRSTKLEDSAMYFCASRAGRTEAFFGQGTRLTVV.

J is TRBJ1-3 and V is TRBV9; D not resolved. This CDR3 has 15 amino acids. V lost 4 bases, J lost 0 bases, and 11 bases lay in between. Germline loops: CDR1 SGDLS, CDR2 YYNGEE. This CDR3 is CASSSSGGSGNTIYF. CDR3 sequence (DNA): TGTGCCAGCAGCTCCTCGGGTGGCTCTGGAAACACCATATATTTT.

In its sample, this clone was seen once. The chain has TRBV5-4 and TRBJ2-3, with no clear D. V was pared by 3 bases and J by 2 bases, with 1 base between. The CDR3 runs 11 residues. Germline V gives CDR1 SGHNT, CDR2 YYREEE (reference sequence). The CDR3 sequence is CASSYTDTQYF. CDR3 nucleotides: TGTGCCAGCAGCTACACAGATACGCAGTATTTT.

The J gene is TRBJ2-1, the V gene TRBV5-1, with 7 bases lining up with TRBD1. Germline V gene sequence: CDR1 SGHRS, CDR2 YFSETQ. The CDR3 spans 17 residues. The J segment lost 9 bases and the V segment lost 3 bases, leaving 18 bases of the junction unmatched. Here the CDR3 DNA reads TGCGCCAGCAGCTCGACCCCCCTCTGGACAGGTTCTAGTGAGCAGTTCTTC. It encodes CASSSTPLWTGSSEQFF. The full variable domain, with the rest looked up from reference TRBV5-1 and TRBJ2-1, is KAGVTQTPRYLIKTRGQQVTLSCSPISGHRSVSWYQQTPGQGLQFLFEYFSETQRNKGNFPGRFSGRQFSNSRSEMNVSTLELGDSALYLCASSSTPLWTGSSEQFFGPGTRLTVL.

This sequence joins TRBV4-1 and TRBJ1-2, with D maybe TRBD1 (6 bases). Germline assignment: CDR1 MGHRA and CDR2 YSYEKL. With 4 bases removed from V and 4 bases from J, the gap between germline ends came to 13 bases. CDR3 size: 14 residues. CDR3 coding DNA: TGCGCCAGCAGCCCTAGGGGGTTAGGCTATGGCTACACCTTC. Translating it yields CASSPRGLGYGYTF.

This CDR3 is CASSYRGQGRYGYTF. The CDR3 bases are TGTGCCAGCAGCTATAGAGGACAGGGCCGTTATGGCTACACCTTC. The chain joins TRBV5-6 to TRBJ1-2; 8 nucleotides agree with TRBD1. CDR3 size: 15 residues. J lost 5 bases, V lost 3 bases, and 9 bases had no gene match. Germline V gives CDR1 SGHDT, CDR2 YYEEEE. Based on the CDR3 plus reference TRBV5-6 and TRBJ1-2, the full variable domain is DAGVTQSPTHLIKTRGQQVTLRCSPKSGHDTVSWYQQALGQGPQFIFQYYEEEERQRGNFPDRFSGHQFPNYSSELNVNALLLGDSALYLCASSYRGQGRYGYTFGSGTRLTVV.

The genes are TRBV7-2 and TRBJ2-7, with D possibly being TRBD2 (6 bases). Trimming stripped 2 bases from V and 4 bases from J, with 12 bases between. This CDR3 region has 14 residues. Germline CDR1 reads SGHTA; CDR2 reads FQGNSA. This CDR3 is CASSLSGTPYEQYF. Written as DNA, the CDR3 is TGTGCCAGCAGCTTATCAGGGACTCCTTACGAGCAGTACTTC.

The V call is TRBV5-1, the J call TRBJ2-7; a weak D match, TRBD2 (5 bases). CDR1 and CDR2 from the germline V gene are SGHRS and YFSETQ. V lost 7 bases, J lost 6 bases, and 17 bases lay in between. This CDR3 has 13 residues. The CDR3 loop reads CASPDLGAGEQYF. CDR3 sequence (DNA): TGCGCCAGCCCGGACTTAGGCGCCGGCGAGCAGTACTTC.

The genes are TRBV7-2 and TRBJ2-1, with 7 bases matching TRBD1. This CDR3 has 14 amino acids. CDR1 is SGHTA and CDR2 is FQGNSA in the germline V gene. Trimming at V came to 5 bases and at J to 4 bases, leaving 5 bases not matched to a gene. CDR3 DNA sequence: TGTGCCAGCAGCCTTATGACAGGGTACAATGAGCAGTTCTTC. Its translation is CASSLMTGYNEQFF.

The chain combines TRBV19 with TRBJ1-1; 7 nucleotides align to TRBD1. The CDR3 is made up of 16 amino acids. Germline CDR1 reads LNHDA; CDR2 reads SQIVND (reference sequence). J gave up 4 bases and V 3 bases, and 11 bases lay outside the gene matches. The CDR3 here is CASSIYGRGASTEAFF. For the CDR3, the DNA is TGTGCCAGTAGTATCTATGGCAGGGGGGCGAGCACTGAAGCTTTCTTT.

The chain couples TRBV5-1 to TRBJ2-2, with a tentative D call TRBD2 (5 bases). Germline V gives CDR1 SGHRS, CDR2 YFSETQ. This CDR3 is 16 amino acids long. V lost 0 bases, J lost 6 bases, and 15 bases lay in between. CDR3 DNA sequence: TGCGCCAGCAGCTTGGGCGTAAGGGAGAGAGCCGGGGAGCTGTTTTTT. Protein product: CASSLGVRERAGELFF.

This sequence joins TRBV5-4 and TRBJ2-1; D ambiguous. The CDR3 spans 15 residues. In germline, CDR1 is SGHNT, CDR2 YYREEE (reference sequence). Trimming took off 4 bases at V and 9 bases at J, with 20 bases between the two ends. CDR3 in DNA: TGTGCCAGCAGCCCCGAACACGGTGGAGTGGGTGAGCAGTTCTTC. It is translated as CASSPEHGGVGEQFF.

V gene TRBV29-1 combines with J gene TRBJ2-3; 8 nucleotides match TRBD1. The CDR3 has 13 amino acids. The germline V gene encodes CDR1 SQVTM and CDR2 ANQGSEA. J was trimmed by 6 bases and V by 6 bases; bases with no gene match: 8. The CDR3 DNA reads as TGCAGCGTCCGCAGGGGGCTTAGGGATACGCAGTATTTT. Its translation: CSVRRGLRDTQYF.

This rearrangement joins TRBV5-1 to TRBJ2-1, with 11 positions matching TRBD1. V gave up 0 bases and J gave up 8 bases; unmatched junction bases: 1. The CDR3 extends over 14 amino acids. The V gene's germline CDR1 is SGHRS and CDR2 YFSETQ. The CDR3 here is CASSLGTGGYEQFF. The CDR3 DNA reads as TGCGCCAGCAGCTTGGGGACAGGGGGCTATGAGCAGTTCTTC. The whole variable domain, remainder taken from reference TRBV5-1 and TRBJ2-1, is KAGVTQTPRYLIKTRGQQVTLSCSPISGHRSVSWYQQTPGQGLQFLFEYFSETQRNKGNFPGRFSGRQFSNSRSEMNVSTLELGDSALYLCASSLGTGGYEQFFGPGTRLTVL.

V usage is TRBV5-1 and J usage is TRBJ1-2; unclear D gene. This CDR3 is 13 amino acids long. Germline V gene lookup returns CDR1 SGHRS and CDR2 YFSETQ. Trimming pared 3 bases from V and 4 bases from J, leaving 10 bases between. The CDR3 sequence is CASSYNEGYGYTF. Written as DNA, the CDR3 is TGCGCCAGCAGCTACAATGAGGGCTATGGCTACACCTTC.

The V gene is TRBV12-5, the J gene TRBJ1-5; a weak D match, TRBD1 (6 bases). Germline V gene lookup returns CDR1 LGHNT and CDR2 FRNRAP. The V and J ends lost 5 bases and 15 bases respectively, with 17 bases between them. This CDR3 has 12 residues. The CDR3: CASGHGQRDWHF. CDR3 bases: TGTGCTAGTGGTCACGGACAGAGGGACTGGCATTTT.

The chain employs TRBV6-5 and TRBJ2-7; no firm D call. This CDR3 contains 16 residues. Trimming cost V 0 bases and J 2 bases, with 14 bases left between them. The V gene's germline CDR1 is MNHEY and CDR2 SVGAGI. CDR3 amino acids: CASSYSFGRDTYEQYF. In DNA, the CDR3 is TGTGCCAGCAGTTACTCGTTCGGAAGAGATACCTACGAGCAGTACTTC.

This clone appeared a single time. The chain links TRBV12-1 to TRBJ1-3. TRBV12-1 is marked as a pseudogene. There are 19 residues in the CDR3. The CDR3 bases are TGTGCCAGCAGCTTTGCGCTTCCGCCACCAACTTTCTCTGGAAACACCATATATTTT. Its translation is CASSFALPPPTFSGNTIYF.

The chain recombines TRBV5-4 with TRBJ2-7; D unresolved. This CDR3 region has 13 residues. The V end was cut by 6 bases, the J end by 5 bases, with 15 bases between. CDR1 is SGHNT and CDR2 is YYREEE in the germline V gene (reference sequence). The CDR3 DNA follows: TGTGCCAGCAAAGACCTGAGGATCAACGAGCAGTACTTC. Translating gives CASKDLRINEQYF.

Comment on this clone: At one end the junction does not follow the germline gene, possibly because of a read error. CDR3 protein: CASRLGREQPQHF. CDR3 sequence (DNA): TGTGCCAGCCGTTTGGGACGTGAGCAGCCCCAGCATTTT. This chain connects TRBV27 to TRBJ1-5; TRBD1 might be the D (5 bases). The CDR3 has 13 residues. Germline V gene data show CDR1 as MNHEY and CDR2 as SMNVEV (reference sequence).

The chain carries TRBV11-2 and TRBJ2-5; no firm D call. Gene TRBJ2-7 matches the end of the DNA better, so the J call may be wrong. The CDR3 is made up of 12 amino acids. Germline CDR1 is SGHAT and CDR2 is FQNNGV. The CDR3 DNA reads TGTGCCAGCAGCTTCCAACCCTACGAGCAGTACTTC. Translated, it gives CASSFQPYEQYF.

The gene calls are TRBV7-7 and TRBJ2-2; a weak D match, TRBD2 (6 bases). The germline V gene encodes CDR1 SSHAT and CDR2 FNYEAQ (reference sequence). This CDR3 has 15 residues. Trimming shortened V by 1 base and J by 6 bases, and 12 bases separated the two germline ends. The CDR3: CASSLGGVISGELFF. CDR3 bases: TGTGCCAGCAGCTTAGGCGGGGTTATATCCGGGGAGCTGTTTTTT.

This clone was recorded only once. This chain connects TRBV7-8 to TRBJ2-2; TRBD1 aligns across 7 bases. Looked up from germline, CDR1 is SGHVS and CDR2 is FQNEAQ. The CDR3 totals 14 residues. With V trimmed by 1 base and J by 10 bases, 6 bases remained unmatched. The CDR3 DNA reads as TGTGCCAGCAGCTTAGAACAGGGGATTGTGGAGCTGTTTTTT. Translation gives CASSLEQGIVELFF. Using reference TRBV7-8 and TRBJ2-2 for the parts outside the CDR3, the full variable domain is GAGVSQSPRYKVAKRGQDVALRCDPISGHVSLFWYQQALGQGPEFLTYFQNEAQLDKSGLPSDRFFAERPEGSVSTLKIQRTQQEDSAVYLCASSLEQGIVELFFGEGSRLTVL.

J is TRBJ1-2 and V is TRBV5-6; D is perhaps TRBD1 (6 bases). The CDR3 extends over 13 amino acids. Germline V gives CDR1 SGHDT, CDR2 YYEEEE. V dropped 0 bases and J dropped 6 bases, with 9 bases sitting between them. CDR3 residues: CASSLAGVDGYTF. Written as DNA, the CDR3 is TGTGCCAGCAGCTTGGCAGGGGTGGATGGCTACACCTTC.